The 21 T cell receptor beta chains below all came from one sample that was sequenced in a study of shared clonotypes between healthy human individuals. Sequencing was performed with immunoSEQ multiplex PCR; in TCRdb, only in-frame clones are kept and a portion is missing. The table has roughly 760,000 clones, about 74% seen once. Source material: memory CD4+ T cells sorted from blood. Subset specified: CD45RA-negative fraction. All receptors come from a woman in her 30s in good health.

The gene calls are TRBV27 and TRBJ2-2; TRBD2 matches 8 bases. V shed 2 bases, J shed 7 bases, and the junction held 6 bases outside the gene matches. Germline V gene lookup returns CDR1 MNHEY and CDR2 SMNVEV (reference sequence). CDR3 length equals 15 residues. DNA of the CDR3: TGTGCCAGCAGTTTACTGACGGGAGGGATCGGGGAGCTGTTTTTT. Protein: CASSLLTGGIGELFF.

This clone was counted at least ten times. The same CDR3 is also encoded by other DNA sequences in this sample. The chain links TRBV4-1 to TRBJ1-5; D ambiguous. Trimming shortened V by 0 bases and J by 4 bases, and 7 bases separated the two germline ends. Germline V lookup: CDR1 MGHRA, CDR2 YSYEKL. This CDR3 comprises 14 residues. CDR3 in amino acids: CASSQDPGNQPQHF. CDR3 DNA: TGCGCCAGCAGCCAAGATCCAGGTAATCAGCCCCAGCATTTT.

This clone came up a few times. Here the CDR3 reads CASSLAPGGETQYF. CDR3 sequence (DNA): TGTGCCAGCAGCTTAGCGCCAGGTGGAGAGACCCAGTACTTC. V gene TRBV7-6 combines with J gene TRBJ2-5; no firm D call. CDR1 is SGHVS, CDR2 FNYEAQ, per germline. The CDR3 length is 14 residues. The V gene lost 0 bases and the J gene lost 4 bases, with 9 bases spanning the gap.

The V and J genes are TRBV7-2 and TRBJ2-7; no firm D call. With 1 base removed from V and 7 bases from J, the gap between germline ends came to 11 bases. Germline values: CDR1 SGHTA, CDR2 FQGNSA. The CDR3 length is 13 residues. CDR3 in amino acids: CASSLGPTTEQYF. The CDR3 DNA reads TGTGCCAGCAGCTTAGGACCGACGACGGAGCAGTACTTC.

The rearrangement uses TRBV7-9 and TRBJ1-1; D gene uncertain. CDR1 is SEHNR, CDR2 FQNEAQ, per germline (reference sequence). CDR3 length equals 13 residues. Trimming took off 1 base at V and 10 bases at J, with 13 bases between the two ends. The CDR3 sequence is CASSLEAYPLAFF. Here the CDR3 DNA reads TGTGCCAGCAGCTTAGAGGCATACCCTCTAGCTTTCTTT.

The rearrangement joins TRBV9 to TRBJ2-1, with TRBD2 matching 7 bases. The CDR3 covers 17 residues. Looked up from germline, CDR1 is SGDLS and CDR2 is YYNGEE. J lost 9 bases, V lost 7 bases, and 22 bases had no gene match. The CDR3 protein is CASCHQSGGGSFGEQFF. CDR3 sequence (DNA): TGTGCCAGCTGTCATCAAAGTGGAGGCGGGAGTTTTGGTGAGCAGTTCTTC. The full variable domain, its missing parts supplied by reference TRBV9 and TRBJ2-1, is DSGVTQTPKHLITATGQRVTLRCSPRSGDLSVYWYQQSLDQGLQFLIQYYNGEERAKGNILERFSAQQFPDLHSELNLSSLELGDSALYFCASCHQSGGGSFGEQFFGPGTRLTVL.

This CDR3 is CASFKGRDTEAFF. The DNA for the CDR3 is TGTGCCAGCTTTAAAGGGAGGGACACTGAAGCTTTCTTT. The chain combines TRBV6-1 with TRBJ1-1; unclear D gene. Looked up from germline, CDR1 is MNHNS and CDR2 is SASEGT. Deletions cut 8 bases from V and 3 bases from J, with 13 bases between. This CDR3 region has 13 residues.

The gene calls are TRBV1 and TRBJ2-7; the table's D call of TRBD2 was not tested on the DNA. TRBV1 is a known pseudogene. The CDR3 length is 14 residues. For the CDR3, the DNA is TGCACGTCCCCACCGGCGCGGGAGGGAGACGAGCAGTACTTC. Protein sequence: CTSPPAREGDEQYF.

The chain uses TRBV5-1 and TRBJ2-3; perhaps TRBD1 as D (6 bases). CDR1 and CDR2 from the germline V gene are SGHRS and YFSETQ. The CDR3 spans 14 residues. Trimming removed 6 bases at V and 1 base at J, with 12 bases between. The CDR3: CASNRVGGTDTQYF. As DNA, the CDR3 is TGCGCCAGCAACAGGGTGGGGGGCACAGATACGCAGTATTTT.

The chain has TRBV7-3 and TRBJ1-1; D perhaps matches TRBD1 (5 bases). Trimming took 4 bases from V and 2 from J, leaving 11 bases between them. CDR1 is SGHTA and CDR2 is FQGTGA in the germline V gene. This CDR3 comprises 14 residues. CDR3: CASSSQGYNTEAFF. The CDR3 DNA sequence: TGTGCCAGCAGCTCCCAGGGATACAACACTGAAGCTTTCTTT. The full variable domain, rest sourced from reference TRBV7-3 and TRBJ1-1, is GAGVSQTPSNKVTEKGKYVELRCDPISGHTALYWYRQSLGQGPEFLIYFQGTGAADDSGLPNDRFFAVRPEGSVSTLKIQRTERGDSAVYLCASSSQGYNTEAFFGQGTRLTVV.

The chain links TRBV10-1 to TRBJ2-7; the match to TRBD2 covers 11 bases. CDR1 is WNHNN and CDR2 is SYGVQD in the germline V gene (reference sequence). The J segment lost 1 base and the V segment lost 2 bases, leaving 4 bases of the junction unmatched. The CDR3 runs 16 residues. This CDR3 is CASSEGTSGSSYEQYF. The CDR3 nucleotides read TGCGCCAGCAGTGAGGGTACTAGCGGGAGTTCCTACGAGCAGTACTTC.

This clone has ten or more counts. The rearrangement links TRBV5-1 to TRBJ1-5, with D possibly matching TRBD1 (5 bases). The CDR3 is made up of 15 amino acids. CDR1 SGHRS and CDR2 YFSETQ come from the germline V gene. Trimming shortened V by 1 base and J by 5 bases, and 13 bases separated the two germline ends. CDR3 protein: CASSLTGDGDQPQHF. CDR3 DNA sequence: TGCGCCAGCAGCTTGACCGGGGACGGCGATCAGCCCCAGCATTTT. The entire variable domain, with the rest obtained from reference TRBV5-1 and TRBJ1-5, is as follows: KAGVTQTPRYLIKTRGQQVTLSCSPISGHRSVSWYQQTPGQGLQFLFEYFSETQRNKGNFPGRFSGRQFSNSRSEMNVSTLELGDSALYLCASSLTGDGDQPQHFGDGTRLSIL.

This clone was detected only once. CDR3 DNA sequence: TGTGCCAGCAGCTTAGTAAGGCAAGGCTACACCTTC. This sequence encodes CASSLVRQGYTF. The chain carries TRBV7-5 and TRBJ1-2. TRBV7-5 is a recognized pseudogene. The CDR3 covers 12 residues.

The chain combines TRBV2 with TRBJ2-5, with D uncertain. Per germline, CDR1 SNHLY and CDR2 FYNNEI. The CDR3 sequence is 14 residues long. Trimming shortened V by 3 bases and J by 5 bases, and 13 bases separated the two germline ends. CDR3 residues: CASSDGLVRETQYF. The CDR3 nucleotides are TGTGCCAGCAGTGACGGGCTAGTCCGTGAGACCCAGTACTTC.

This clone was detected ten times or more. The V and J genes are TRBV5-4 and TRBJ2-2, with TRBD2 identical over 12 bases. Germline V lookup: CDR1 SGHNT, CDR2 YYREEE (reference sequence). The CDR3 contains 16 residues. V shed 4 bases and J 4 bases; nucleotides not matched to a gene: 5. The DNA of the CDR3 is TGTGCCAGCAGCGTACCTAGCGGGAGGGTCACCGGGGAGCTGTTTTTT. Amino acid sequence: CASSVPSGRVTGELFF.

With regard to this clone: The same CDR3 arises from other DNA sequences in this sample as well. V gene TRBV10-3 combines with J gene TRBJ1-1, with D perhaps TRBD1 (5 bases). The CDR3 loop spans 15 amino acids. Germline V gene data show CDR1 as ENHRY and CDR2 as SYGVKD. Trimming left V 3 bases short and J 1 base short, with 12 bases between. CDR3 in amino acids: CAISDPGTGNTEAFF. DNA of the CDR3: TGTGCCATCAGTGATCCCGGGACGGGGAACACTGAAGCTTTCTTT.

A remark on this clone: With a much larger clone just one base away, this may be a read error. The sample has other DNA sequences that encode this CDR3 too. CDR3 coding DNA: TGTGCCAGCAGCCAAGAATTCAAAACTTACCCCCCCTACTACGAGCAATACTTC. This encodes CASSQEFKTYPPYYEQYF. The chain carries TRBV14 and TRBJ2-7; D is undetermined. The CDR3 runs to 18 residues. Germline CDR1 reads SGHDN; CDR2 reads FVKESK.

The CDR3 DNA is TGTGCCAGCAAACTGACGTACACAGATACGCAGTATTTT. Translation gives CASKLTYTDTQYF. The genes are TRBV27 and TRBJ2-3, with unresolved D. Germline CDR1 and CDR2: MNHEY and SMNVEV (reference sequence). This CDR3 has 13 residues. V lost 7 bases and J lost 2, with 10 bases in between.

The V and J genes are TRBV28 and TRBJ1-5, with a weak D call TRBD1 (5 bases). Looked up from germline, CDR1 is MDHEN and CDR2 is SYDVKM. The CDR3 is 14 residues long. V shed 7 bases and J shed 6 bases, with 16 bases lying between them. CDR3 sequence: CASTRGGAPQPQHF. The CDR3 DNA is TGTGCCAGCACCCGGGGAGGGGCACCTCAGCCCCAGCATTTT.

This clone was picked up a small number of times. The V and J genes are TRBV5-4 and TRBJ2-2; D tentatively fits TRBD1 or TRBD2 (5 bases each). The V gene lost 0 bases and the J gene lost 4 bases, with 10 bases spanning the gap. This CDR3 comprises 15 residues. CDR1 is SGHNT and CDR2 is YYREEE in the germline V gene (reference sequence). CDR3 sequence: CASSLVSGTTGELFF. Here the CDR3 DNA reads TGTGCCAGCAGCTTGGTCTCAGGGACCACCGGGGAGCTGTTTTTT.

This chain connects TRBV19 to TRBJ2-1; TRBD1 aligns across 8 bases. V was pared by 8 bases and J by 7 bases, with 10 bases of the junction left unmatched. The CDR3 covers 14 residues. Germline-derived CDR1 and CDR2 are LNHDA and SQIVND (reference sequence). CDR3 region: CASAPMDRENEQFF. The CDR3 DNA reads as TGTGCCAGTGCCCCGATGGACAGGGAAAATGAGCAGTTCTTC.